These T cell receptor beta chains were read from a single sample in a study of blood T cell repertoires in COVID-19. TCRdb's copy holds only in-frame clones and misses some; the assay was immunoSEQ multiplex PCR. The sample records under 150,000 clones, approximately 87% being singletons. The sample taken for sequencing was peripheral blood. These receptors were obtained from a middle-aged woman with acute or convalescent COVID-19. Each CDR3 is given with its conserved first and last residue. The D gene is left open where the match is weak. Where a row states a size, it is once, few, many or the class of an expanded clone; other rows omit it.

>TRBV4-1|NA|NA|TRBJ2-7
TGCGCCAGCAGCCAATTTAGTACCGAAATCTACGAGCAGTACTTC
CASSQFSTEIYEQYF
>TRBV11-2|TRBD1|NA|TRBJ1-2
TGTGCCAGCAGCAGACAGACAGGGGGCTTTGGCTACACCTTC
CASSRQTGGFGYTF
>TRBV3-1/TRBV3-2|NA|NA|TRBJ1-4
TGTGCCAGCAGCCAATCGGTAACTAATGAAAAACTGTTTTTT
CASSQSVTNEKLFF
>TRBV6-2/TRBV6-3|NA|NA|TRBJ1-5
TGTGCCAGCAGTAGGCCGGGAGCAGGGTACGCAGGGCAGCCCCAGCATTTT
CASSRPGAGYAGQPQHF
>TRBV2|NA|NA|TRBJ1-1
TGTGCCAGCAGTGAAAGGGGAGGACGGTCGAACACTGAAGCTTTCTTT
CASSERGGRSNTEAFF
>TRBV21-1|NA|NA|TRBJ2-1
TGTGCCAGCAGCAAAGTCGGGAGGGGGGGCAATGAGCAGTTCTTC
CASSKVGRGGNEQFF
>TRBV5-5|TRBD2|NA|TRBJ2-1
TGTGCCAGCAGCCCCGGGACTAGCGGTAATGAGCAGTTCTTC
CASSPGTSGNEQFF
>TRBV7-2|NA|NA|TRBJ1-2
TGTGCCAGCAGCCCAAGCGGGAGGAGAGGCTACACCTTC
CASSPSGRRGYTF
>TRBV7-2|TRBD2|NA|TRBJ2-7
TGTGCCAGCAGCTATAGGGGATCGAGCGGGAGCTTCTACGAGCAGTACTTC
CASSYRGSSGSFYEQYF
>TRBV9|TRBD2|NA|TRBJ2-1
TGTGCCAGCAGCGTTAGCGGGAGGAATGAGCAGTTCTTC
CASSVSGRNEQFF
>TRBV7-8|TRBD2|NA|TRBJ2-1
TGTGCCAGCAGACCAAGCGGGAAAAAATACAATGAGCAGTTCTTC
CASRPSGKKYNEQFF
>TRBV21-1|NA|NA|TRBJ1-6
TGTGCCAGCACCGGACTGGACTATAATTCACCCCTCCACTTT
CASTGLDYNSPLHF
>TRBV9|NA|NA|TRBJ2-1
TGTGCCAGCAGCGTAGATGAGACTAGGTACAATGAGCAGTTCTTC
CASSVDETRYNEQFF
>TRBV5-1|TRBD2|NA|TRBJ2-2
TGCGCCAGCAGCTTCAAGCCCAGCGGGAAAGCCAGCACCGGGGAGCTGTTTTTT
CASSFKPSGKASTGELFF
>TRBV7-2|TRBD1|NA|TRBJ2-7
TGTGCCAGCAGCCTTGACAGGGCGTACGCCTACGAGCAGTACTTC
CASSLDRAYAYEQYF
>TRBV18|TRBD1|NA|TRBJ1-2
TGTGCCAGCTCACCACGCCTTGGACAGGGGACCTATCTCGGCTACACCTTC
CASSPRLGQGTYLGYTF
>TRBV18|NA|NA|TRBJ2-5
TGTGCCAGCTCACCACACTCACAGGCCCAAGAGACCCAGTACTTC
CASSPHSQAQETQYF
>TRBV2|TRBD1|NA|TRBJ2-5
TGTGCCAGCAGGACAGGGGCCTACCAAGAGACCCAGTACTTC
CASRTGAYQETQYF
>TRBV19|TRBD1|once|TRBJ1-5
TGTGCCACGCATACACAGGGGGCCAGCAATCAGCCCCAGCATTTT
CATHTQGASNQPQHF
>TRBV30|NA|once|TRBJ1-4
TGTGCCTGGTCCCAGGGAGGAACTAATGAAAAACTGTTTTTT
CAWSQGGTNEKLFF
>TRBV3-1/TRBV3-2|TRBD1|NA|TRBJ1-4
TGTGCCAGCAGCCTAACGGGGACAGTACTAAATGAAAAACTGTTTTTT
CASSLTGTVLNEKLFF
>TRBV6-2/TRBV6-3|NA|NA|TRBJ2-1
TGTGCCAGCAGTGTGGGGGGTGAGCAGTTCTTC
CASSVGGEQFF
>TRBV19|TRBD1|few|TRBJ1-2
TGTGCCAGTAGTTGGGGACAGGGGGCGCTTCGGCGAGGCTACACCTTC
CASSWGQGALRRGYTF
>TRBV5-4|TRBD1|NA|TRBJ2-5
TGTGCCAGCAGCCTGGGACAGGGGGCTAGGGAGACCCAGTACTTC
CASSLGQGARETQYF
>TRBV7-3|TRBD2|NA|TRBJ2-1
TGTGCCAGCAGCCCGACCGGGACTAGCGGGAACAATGAGCAGTTCTTC
CASSPTGTSGNNEQFF
>TRBV20-1|NA|NA|TRBJ1-5
TGCAGTGCCATGGCAGGGTCCCAGCATTTT
CSAMAGSQHF
>TRBV5-1|TRBD2|NA|TRBJ2-2
TGCGCCAGCAGCTTGGAGGGACTAGCAACCACCGGGGAGCTGTTTTTT
CASSLEGLATTGELFF
>TRBV6-2/TRBV6-3|TRBD1|NA|TRBJ1-5
TGTGCCAGCAGTCGGACAGGGGGAGTCAATCAGCCCCAGCATTTT
CASSRTGGVNQPQHF
>TRBV6-5|NA|NA|TRBJ2-3
TGTGCCAGCAGTTCACAGGGGGGGTCCACAGATACGCAGTATTTT
CASSSQGGSTDTQYF
>TRBV28|TRBD2|once|TRBJ2-1
TGTGCCAGCAGTTTGTCTGGACTAGCGGGGGGGCGGTTCTTC
CASSLSGLAGGRFF
>TRBV19|NA|NA|TRBJ2-5
TGTGCCAGTAGCACCAGACAGGGAGGAGAGACCCAGTACTTC
CASSTRQGGETQYF
>TRBV19|NA|few|TRBJ1-1
TGTGCCAGTAGTATCGGCAGGGTCGTTGAAGCTTTCTTT
CASSIGRVVEAFF
>TRBV6-4|TRBD1|NA|TRBJ1-3
TGTGCCAGCAGTGACTCGAGTCAGGGGGTTTTCTCTGGAAACACCATATATTTT
CASSDSSQGVFSGNTIYF
>TRBV7-3|NA|NA|TRBJ2-3
TGTGCCAGCAGCTCGACTAGGGCAGATACGCAGTATTTT
CASSSTRADTQYF
>TRBV7-2|NA|NA|TRBJ2-3
TGTGCCAGCAGCCCCAGGGGGGTGTCTAGCACAGATACGCAGTATTTT
CASSPRGVSSTDTQYF
>TRBV18|NA|NA|TRBJ2-5
TGTGCCAGCTCACCACCGTACAGGCAAGAGACCCAGTACTTC
CASSPPYRQETQYF
>TRBV10-3|NA|NA|TRBJ2-3
TGTGCCATCAGTGAGTGGGGGGGGCCGACAGATACGCAGTATTTT
CAISEWGGPTDTQYF
>TRBV19|NA|NA|TRBJ1-5
TGTGCCAGTACCCCGGAGGGTAATAGCAATCAGCCCCAGCATTTT
CASTPEGNSNQPQHF
>TRBV28|TRBD1|once|TRBJ1-1
TGTGCCAGCAGTTTAGTCGGGACAGGGAACACTGAAGCTTTCTTT
CASSLVGTGNTEAFF
>TRBV9|NA|NA|TRBJ1-2
TGTGCCAGCAGCGTAGGAGGAGCTAACTATGGCTACACCTTC
CASSVGGANYGYTF
>TRBV20-1|TRBD2|NA|TRBJ2-3
TGCAGTGCTAGTAGCGGGAGGGCGGGGGGAGATACGCAGTATTTT
CSASSGRAGGDTQYF
>TRBV5-6|NA|NA|TRBJ2-1
TGTGCCAGCACCGAAGGGTGGGGCTTCAATGAGCAGTTCTTC
CASTEGWGFNEQFF
>TRBV6-1|NA|NA|TRBJ1-6
TGTGCCAGCAGTGAAGGGCAGGCCTATAATTCACCCCTCCACTTT
CASSEGQAYNSPLHF
>TRBV5-4|NA|NA|TRBJ1-1
TGTGCCAGCAGCAGGGGGGGACATTTGAACACTGAAGCTTTCTTT
CASSRGGHLNTEAFF
>TRBV7-2|NA|NA|TRBJ2-5
TGTGCCAGCAGCTTAGTGGGCGGGTCCCAAGAGACCCAGTACTTC
CASSLVGGSQETQYF
>TRBV5-8|TRBD2|NA|TRBJ2-3
TGTGCCAGCAGCTTAGGTTCGGGGGGGTCAGATACGCAGTATTTT
CASSLGSGGSDTQYF
>TRBV3-1/TRBV3-2|TRBD1|NA|TRBJ2-7
TGTGCCAGCAGCCCTCCCCCCGGGACAGGGACCTACGAGCAGTACTTC
CASSPPPGTGTYEQYF
>TRBV7-3|NA|NA|TRBJ2-2
TGTGCCAGCAGCGAGACTTATGGGGAGCTGTTTTTT
CASSETYGELFF
>TRBV5-5|NA|NA|TRBJ1-4
TGTGCCAGCAGCTTGTTGGGCGAAAAACTGTTTTTT
CASSLLGEKLFF
>TRBV9|TRBD1|NA|TRBJ1-2
TGTGCCAGCAGCCCCCAGACAGGGTCCGGCTATGGCTACACCTTC
CASSPQTGSGYGYTF
>TRBV28|NA|NA|TRBJ2-5
TGTGCCAGCGGGGAGGAAATTCGCGAGACCCAGTACTTC
CASGEEIRETQYF
>TRBV4-1|TRBD1|NA|TRBJ1-5
TGCGCCAGCAGCCAATATTTGACAGGGGTTGGTCAGCCCCAGCATTTT
CASSQYLTGVGQPQHF
>TRBV7-3|TRBD2|NA|TRBJ2-2
TGTGCCAGCAGCTTAATCAGCGGGGAGAACACCGGGGAGCTGTTTTTT
CASSLISGENTGELFF
>TRBV6-6|TRBD2|NA|TRBJ2-1
TGTGCCAGCAGCCGCCGCGGACTAGCGGGGGACAATGAGCAGTTCTTC
CASSRRGLAGDNEQFF
>TRBV9|TRBD2|NA|TRBJ2-1
TGTGCCAGCAGGCCCCTAGCGGGGGTAAAAAATGAGCAGTTCTTC
CASRPLAGVKNEQFF
>TRBV5-8|TRBD2|NA|TRBJ2-7
TGTGCCAGCAGCCTGGAGGCGGGAGGCTACGAGCAGTACTTC
CASSLEAGGYEQYF
>TRBV7-2|TRBD2|NA|TRBJ2-7
TGTGCCAGCAGCTTAGTCTATAGCGGGGGATCGAACGAGCAGTACTTC
CASSLVYSGGSNEQYF
>TRBV6-5|TRBD1|NA|TRBJ2-5
TGTGCCAGCATGACAGGGGCCGAAGAGACCCAGTACTTC
CASMTGAEETQYF
>TRBV19|NA|NA|TRBJ2-1
TGTGCCAGTAGTATTCCAGCTAGCTGGTACTACAATGAGCAGTTCTTC
CASSIPASWYYNEQFF